The sequence of this TCR beta chain was determined in a study of blood T cell repertoires in COVID-19. Across the whole study: The United States, Italy and Spain supplied acute and convalescent COVID-19 samples.

Original processing methods: Reference gene primer amplification gave nucleated cell count estimates. Repertoires were generated with immunoSEQ multiplex PCR, while TCRdb's copy carries only in-frame clones and drops some. That table supplies the V and J calls and clone size; D and trimming were determined from the DNA. Found here are about 500,000 clones, roughly nine tenths of them singletons; the top ten hold 0.65% to 0.9%. This clone turned up a few times. The receptor was derived from a woman aged 18-29 years who had recovered from COVID-19. Sequences were obtained from PBMCs or T cells enriched from blood (not recorded which).

CDR3 in amino acids: CASSLSPRTGRAYGYTF. The CDR3 DNA sequence: TGTGCCAGCAGTTTATCTCCCAGGACAGGGCGGGCGTATGGCTACACCTTC. The chain joins TRBV27 to TRBJ1-2; the match to TRBD1 covers 8 bases. Unmatched junction bases numbered 11, after V lost 0 bases and J lost 5 bases. The CDR3 loop spans 17 amino acids. Germline V gene data show CDR1 as MNHEY and CDR2 as SMNVEV (reference sequence).